Presented here are 23 T cell receptor beta chains from one specimen sequenced in a study of T cells in Graves' hyperthyroidism and ophthalmopathy. From RNA transcripts, TCR beta CDR3 regions were amplified. An initial round of RT-PCR targeting the TCR CDR3 relied on the HTBI primer set. TCRdb re-called the multiplex PCR reads through MiXCR, storing one row per CDR3 protein. The data show around 700,000 distinct CDR3 sequences, about 17% seen once. Source material: blood. The receptors were sampled from a woman between 50 and 59 years old with Graves' hyperthyroidism that later progressed to Graves' ophthalmopathy.

This chain connects TRBV28 to TRBJ1-2, with a possible D match to TRBD1 (5 bases). Per germline, CDR1 MDHEN and CDR2 SYDVKM. The CDR3 spans 15 residues. Trimming left V 8 bases short and J 0 bases short, with 16 bases between. This chain's CDR3 is CASAKAGVSNYGYTF. CDR3 nucleotide sequence: TGTGCCAGCGCGAAGGCGGGGGTTTCTAACTATGGCTACACCTTC.

This clonotype was observed a handful of times. This rearrangement joins TRBV12-3 or TRBV12-4 to TRBJ1-5; TRBD1 matches 10 bases. Trimming took 3 bases from V and 1 from J; bases not matched to a gene: 6. The CDR3 consists of 17 residues. The chain's CDR3 is CASSLDRQGASNQPQHF. The CDR3 region has the DNA TGTGCCAGCAGTTTGGACCGACAGGGGGCGAGCAATCAGCCCCAGCATTTT.

The V gene is TRBV7-6, the J gene TRBJ1-6; TRBD1 agrees at 8 bases. Looked up from germline, CDR1 is SGHVS and CDR2 is FNYEAQ. The CDR3 extends over 15 amino acids. V trimming: 1 base; J trimming: 6 bases; junction bases outside the gene matches: 2. In nucleotides, the CDR3 is TGTGCCAGCAGCTTAGGACAGGGGATTAATTCACCCCTCCACTTT. Translated: CASSLGQGINSPLHF.

The sample holds many counts of this clonotype. This chain uses TRBV3-1 with TRBJ1-1, with D tentatively TRBD1 (6 bases). Trimming removed 3 bases from V and 3 bases from J, with 8 bases in between. The V gene's germline CDR1 is LGHDT and CDR2 YNNKEL (reference sequence). There are 13 residues in the CDR3. The CDR3 coding sequence is TGTGCCAGCAGCCATAGGGGGGACACTGAAGCTTTCTTT. The encoded protein is CASSHRGDTEAFF.

This clonotype was seen many times. The genes are TRBV20-1 and TRBJ1-1; weak D call: TRBD1 (5 bases). Germline-derived CDR1 and CDR2 are DFQATT and SNEGSKA (reference sequence). V dropped 4 bases and J dropped 5 bases, with 14 bases sitting between them. The CDR3 sequence is 13 residues long. This CDR3 reads CSATGQGRTEAFF. The CDR3 region has the DNA TGCAGTGCTACTGGGCAGGGAAGGACTGAAGCTTTCTTT.

This clonotype occurred once. The genes are TRBV3-1 and TRBJ2-5; the match to TRBD2 covers 10 bases. CDR3 length equals 16 residues. CDR1 is LGHDT and CDR2 is YNNKEL in the germline V gene (reference sequence). V lost 2 bases and J lost 1; bases outside the gene matches: 4. The CDR3, as DNA: TGTGCCAGCAGCCAACTATTAGCGGGGGGCCAAGAGACCCAGTACTTC. This translates into CASSQLLAGGQETQYF.

The chain recombines TRBV19 with TRBJ2-5, with D maybe TRBD1 (6 bases). The V end was cut by 3 bases, the J end by 3 bases, with 20 bases between. This CDR3 has 17 residues. Per the germline V gene, CDR1 is LNHDA and CDR2 is SQIVND (reference sequence). CDR3 coding DNA: TGTGCCAGTAGTATGTACTCAGGGGCTGACTCCAAAGAGACCCAGTACTTC. It codes for CASSMYSGADSKETQYF. Looking up the rest from reference TRBV19 and TRBJ2-5 gives the full variable domain: DGGITQSPKYLFRKEGQNVTLSCEQNLNHDAMYWYRQDPGQGLRLIYYSQIVNDFQKGDIAEGYSVSREKKESFPLTVTSAQKNPTAFYLCASSMYSGADSKETQYFGPGTRLLVL.

This clonotype has a count of ten or more. CDR3 sequence reads: CASSFIRTQGITEAFF. In nucleotides, the CDR3 is TGTGCCAGCAGTTTTATCCGGACACAGGGTATCACTGAAGCTTTCTTT. The chain joins TRBV27 to TRBJ1-1, with D possibly matching TRBD1 (6 bases). Germline-derived CDR1 and CDR2 are MNHEY and SMNVEV (reference sequence). This CDR3 is built from 16 residues. V lost 3 bases and J lost 4, with 18 bases in between.

The V gene is TRBV3-1, the J gene TRBJ2-7; 8 positions agree with TRBD1. Unmatched junction bases numbered 9, after V lost 3 bases and J lost 5 bases. The CDR3 is made up of 15 amino acids. CDR1 is LGHDT, CDR2 YNNKEL, per germline (reference sequence). In DNA form, the CDR3 reads TGTGCCAGCAGCCACCTGAGGGACAGGTCCAACGAGCAGTACTTC. Translation: CASSHLRDRSNEQYF.

At least ten counts were recorded for this clonotype. V is TRBV12-3 or TRBV12-4 and J is TRBJ1-5; tentative D call: TRBD1 (5 bases). Deletions cut 4 bases from V and 7 bases from J, with 11 bases between. The CDR3 is made up of 13 amino acids. CDR3 DNA: TGTGCCAGCAGTTACGGGGGTTTGCAGCCCCAGCATTTT. Translating it yields CASSYGGLQPQHF.

In this sample, this clonotype turned up a few times. The rearrangement joins TRBV6-1 to TRBJ2-4; 8 bases are a match to TRBD2. V trimming: 3 bases; J trimming: 1 base; junction bases outside the gene matches: 5. Germline CDR1 and CDR2: MNHNS and SASEGT. The CDR3 is 16 residues long. The CDR3 DNA is TGTGCCAGCAGTGACCTCGGGAGGGTGGCCAAAAACATTCAGTACTTC. Its translation is CASSDLGRVAKNIQYF.

Many counts were recorded for this clonotype. The chain joins TRBV28 to TRBJ2-3, with 9 bases fitting TRBD1. The CDR3 covers 21 residues. V shed 1 base and J 1 base; nucleotides not matched to a gene: 18. Germline CDR1 MDHEN, CDR2 SYDVKM. The CDR3 coding sequence is TGTGCCAGCAGTTTATCACCCATCCCTATGGACAGGGGACGCGGCACAGATACGCAGTATTTT. Its protein product is CASSLSPIPMDRGRGTDTQYF.

This sequence joins TRBV11-2 and TRBJ1-3; 7 nucleotides match TRBD1. The CDR3 is 16 residues long. Germline V gene lookup returns CDR1 SGHAT and CDR2 FQNNGV. The junction had 15 bases not matched to a gene; V was cut back by 5 bases and J by 8 bases. CDR3 bases: TGTGCCAGCAGCCCTGACCTAAAGACAGGGACGGACACCATATATTTT. It codes for CASSPDLKTGTDTIYF. Using reference TRBV11-2 and TRBJ1-3 for the parts outside the CDR3, the full variable domain is EAGVAQSPRYKIIEKRQSVAFWCNPISGHATLYWYQQILGQGPKLLIQFQNNGVVDDSQLPKDRFSAERLKGVDSTLKIQPAKLEDSAVYLCASSPDLKTGTDTIYFGEGSWLTVV.

This rearrangement joins TRBV27 to TRBJ2-3; 13 nucleotides match TRBD2. Germline CDR1 MNHEY, CDR2 SMNVEV (reference sequence). The junction had 10 bases not matched to a gene; V was cut back by 7 bases and J by 3 bases. The CDR3 sequence is 17 residues long. The CDR3 here is CASTQTILAGGTDTQYF. Here the CDR3 DNA reads TGTGCCAGCACCCAGACCATACTAGCGGGGGGGACAGATACGCAGTATTTT.

This clonotype was counted only a few times. The chain employs TRBV7-9 and TRBJ2-1, with 7 bases that match TRBD2. The germline V gene has CDR1 SEHNR and CDR2 FQNEAQ (reference sequence). The CDR3 spans 16 residues. Trimming took 5 bases from V and 2 from J; bases not matched to a gene: 9. This CDR3 reads CASSGVVAGAYNEQFF. The CDR3, as DNA: TGTGCCAGCAGCGGAGTGGTAGCGGGTGCCTACAATGAGCAGTTCTTC.

This clonotype was seen at least ten times. V is TRBV7-3 and J is TRBJ2-7; tentative D call: TRBD1 (5 bases). CDR3 length equals 15 residues. Germline V CDR1 and CDR2: SGHTA, FQGTGA. Deletions cut 5 bases from V and 2 bases from J, with 16 bases between. CDR3 region: CASSPGSGIPYEQYF. The CDR3 DNA sequence: TGTGCCAGCAGCCCTGGGTCAGGGATCCCCTACGAGCAGTACTTC. The whole variable domain, remainder taken from reference TRBV7-3 and TRBJ2-7, is GAGVSQTPSNKVTEKGKYVELRCDPISGHTALYWYRQSLGQGPEFLIYFQGTGAADDSGLPNDRFFAVRPEGSVSTLKIQRTERGDSAVYLCASSPGSGIPYEQYFGPGTRLTVT.

This clonotype was recorded a few times. CDR3: CASSYVHMNTEAFF. The CDR3 DNA reads TGTGCCAGCAGTTACGTACACATGAACACTGAAGCTTTCTTT. J is TRBJ1-1 and V is TRBV6-2 or TRBV6-3, with D hard to call. The ends were cut back, 2 bases at V and 0 bases at J, with 7 bases in the middle. CDR1 and CDR2 (germline): MNHEY, SVGEGT. The CDR3 extends over 14 amino acids.

This clonotype was counted at least ten times. The chain employs TRBV6-1 and TRBJ2-3; D call uncertain. Germline lookup yields CDR1 MNHNS and CDR2 SASEGT. V lost 5 bases and J 4 bases, leaving 19 bases between the germline ends. The CDR3 contains 16 residues. The CDR3 DNA is TGTGCCAGCAGTTCCCGCGGCCCCCCAGTCCCAGATACGCAGTATTTT. Its protein product is CASSSRGPPVPDTQYF.

The V gene is TRBV5-1, the J gene TRBJ1-5; D is perhaps TRBD1 (5 bases). CDR3 length: 15 amino acids. V was pared by 0 bases and J by 3 bases, with 10 bases between. Per the germline V gene, CDR1 is SGHRS and CDR2 is YFSETQ. CDR3 residues: CASSLDGTFNQPQHF. CDR3 sequence (DNA): TGCGCCAGCAGCTTGGACGGGACTTTCAATCAGCCCCAGCATTTT.

This clonotype has a count of ten or more. This chain connects TRBV3-1 to TRBJ1-5; unclear D gene. The CDR3 runs 15 residues. Looked up from germline, CDR1 is LGHDT and CDR2 is YNNKEL (reference sequence). The germline V and J ends were trimmed by 0 bases and 3 bases, with 9 bases remaining between them. CDR3 amino acids: CASSQDVRNNQPQHF. CDR3 DNA: TGTGCCAGCAGCCAAGATGTGCGGAACAATCAGCCCCAGCATTTT. Filled out from reference TRBV3-1 and TRBJ1-5, the complete variable domain reads DTAVSQTPKYLVTQMGNDKSIKCEQNLGHDTMYWYKQDSKKFLKIMFSYNNKELIINETVPNRFSPKSPDKAHLNLHINSLELGDSAVYFCASSQDVRNNQPQHFGDGTRLSIL.

A remark on this clonotype: This sequence may be a read error, since a much larger clone differs from it by one base. The J gene is TRBJ1-1, the V gene TRBV7-8; no definite D call. The V end lost 8 bases, the J end lost 1 base, and 11 bases lay between the germline ends. CDR1 SGHVS and CDR2 FQNEAQ come from the germline V gene. The CDR3 is made up of 13 amino acids. CDR3: CASGSSRNTEAFF. CDR3 bases: TGTGCCAGCGGCTCGAGCAGGAACACTGAAGCTTTCTTT.

The genes are TRBV4-2 and TRBJ2-5, with D perhaps given as TRBD1 or TRBD2 (5 bases each). The germline CDR1 and CDR2 sequences are LGHNA and YNFKEQ. The CDR3 sequence is 14 residues long. Trimming stripped 4 bases from V and 4 bases from J, with 13 bases between. The CDR3 bases are TGTGCCAGCAGCCGACCGGGACGCTCAGAGACCCAGTACTTC. This encodes CASSRPGRSETQYF.

The CDR3 DNA is TGTGCCAGCAGTTTAACGGCGGGGAACTACAATGAGCAGTTCTTC. This codes for CASSLTAGNYNEQFF. The chain combines TRBV12-3 or TRBV12-4 with TRBJ2-1; maybe TRBD2 (6 bases). V gave up 2 bases and J gave up 3 bases, with 11 bases separating them. The CDR3 runs 15 residues.